This paragraph reports one T cell receptor beta chain. The data were produced by immunoSEQ multiplex PCR, yet TCRdb's version contains in-frame clones alone and is incomplete. The repertoire holds 75,000 to 90,000 clones, with 91% as singletons. The data were taken from a study of T cell changes during pregnancy in multiple sclerosis. Germline assignment: CDR1 KGHSH and CDR2 LQKENI. There are 14 residues in the CDR3. V was pared by 6 bases and J by 5 bases, with 6 bases of the junction left unmatched. The chain employs TRBV18 and TRBJ1-1, with 10 bases fitting TRBD1. This TCR was recovered from a female donor in good health, serving as a control in a pregnancy study. Some clones in this sample may be carry-over from other donors' samples. The sequences come from PBMCs, collected in the first trimester of pregnancy. Here the CDR3 reads CASSHGQGGTEAFF. CDR3 bases: TGTGCCAGCTCCCATGGACAGGGGGGGACTGAAGCTTTCTTT.